The T cell receptor (beta chain) described here comes from a study of T cells in Graves' hyperthyroidism and ophthalmopathy. This clonotype was seen repeatedly, ten times or more. Its antigen is not known. Per germline, CDR1 SGHNT and CDR2 YYREEE (reference sequence). This CDR3 contains 13 residues. V was cut by 2 bases and J by 5 bases, with 10 bases left in between. The TCR beta CDR3 regions underwent amplification using RNA transcripts as the source. In the first-round RT-PCR of the TCR CDR3, the HTBI primer set was used. TCRdb re-analysed the multiplex PCR reads in MiXCR, keeping a single row per CDR3 protein. The table lists over 700,000 distinct CDR3 sequences, under 45% of them singletons. PBMCs were derived from around 10 ml fresh peripheral blood. Study results and caveats: Blood samples included most of the expanded thyroid clonotypes exceeding 0.001.

Sequencing used blood. The chain combines TRBV5-4 with TRBJ2-5; maybe TRBD2 (6 bases). The origin of this receptor is a woman aged 40 to 50 with Graves' hyperthyroidism. This chain's CDR3 is CASSFLGGETQYF. DNA for the CDR3: TGTGCCAGCAGCTTTTTAGGAGGGGAGACCCAGTACTTC.